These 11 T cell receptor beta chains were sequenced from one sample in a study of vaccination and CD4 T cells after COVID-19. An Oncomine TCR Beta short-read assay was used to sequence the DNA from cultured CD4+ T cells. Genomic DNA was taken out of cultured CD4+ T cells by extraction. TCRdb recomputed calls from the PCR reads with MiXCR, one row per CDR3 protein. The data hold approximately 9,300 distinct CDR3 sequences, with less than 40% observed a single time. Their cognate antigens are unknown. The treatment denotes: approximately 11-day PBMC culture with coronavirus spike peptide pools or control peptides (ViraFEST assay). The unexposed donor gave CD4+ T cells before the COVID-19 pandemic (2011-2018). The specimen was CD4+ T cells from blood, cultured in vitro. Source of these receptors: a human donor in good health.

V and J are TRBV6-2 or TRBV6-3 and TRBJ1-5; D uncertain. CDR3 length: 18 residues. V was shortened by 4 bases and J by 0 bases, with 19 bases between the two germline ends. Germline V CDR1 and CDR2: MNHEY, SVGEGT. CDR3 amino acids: CASSSRLASLVSNQPQHF. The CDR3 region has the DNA TGTGCCAGCAGTTCCCGCCTTGCCAGCCTTGTTAGCAATCAGCCCCAGCATTTT.

The DNA for the CDR3 is TGTGCCAGCAGCGCCGGTCTAACAGGGTCCTCTGGAAACACCATATATTTT. Translated: CASSAGLTGSSGNTIYF. The chain joins TRBV7-9 to TRBJ1-3, with D possibly TRBD1 on 6 matching bases. This CDR3 is 17 amino acids long. The V end lost 5 bases, the J end lost 0 bases, and 17 bases lay between the germline ends. CDR1 and CDR2 (germline): SEHNR, FQNEAQ (reference sequence). The variable domain in full, completed from reference TRBV7-9 and TRBJ1-3, reads DTGVSQNPRHKITKRGQNVTFRCDPISEHNRLYWYRQTLGQGPEFLTYFQNEAQLEKSRLLSDRFSAERPKGSFSTLEIQRTEQGDSAMYLCASSAGLTGSSGNTIYFGEGSWLTVV.

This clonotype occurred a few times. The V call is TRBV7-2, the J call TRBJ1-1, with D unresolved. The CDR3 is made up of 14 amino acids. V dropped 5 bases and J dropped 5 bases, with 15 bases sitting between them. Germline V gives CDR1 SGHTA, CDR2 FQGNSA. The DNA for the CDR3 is TGTGCCAGCAGCCTCGGACGGACGGGGACTGAAGCTTTCTTT. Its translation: CASSLGRTGTEAFF.

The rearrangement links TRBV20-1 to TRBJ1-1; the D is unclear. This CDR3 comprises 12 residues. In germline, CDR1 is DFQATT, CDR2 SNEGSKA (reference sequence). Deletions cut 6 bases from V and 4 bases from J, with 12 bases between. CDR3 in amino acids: CSAPERSTEAFF. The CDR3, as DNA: TGCAGTGCACCCGAGCGGAGCACTGAAGCTTTCTTT.

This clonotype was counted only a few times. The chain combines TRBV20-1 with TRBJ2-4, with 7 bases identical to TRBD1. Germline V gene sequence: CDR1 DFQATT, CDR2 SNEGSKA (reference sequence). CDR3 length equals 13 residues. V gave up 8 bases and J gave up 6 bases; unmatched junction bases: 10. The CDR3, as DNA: TGCAGTACCTTTAACCCAGGGGGAAACATTCAGTACTTC. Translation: CSTFNPGGNIQYF.

The DNA for the CDR3 is TGTGCCAGCAGCTCAGTTAGAGATACGCAGTATTTT. Amino acid sequence: CASSSVRDTQYF. The chain couples TRBV7-2 to TRBJ2-3; D unresolved. Germline CDR1 reads SGHTA; CDR2 reads FQGNSA. Trimming took 4 bases from V and 5 from J, leaving 7 bases between them. There are 12 residues in the CDR3.

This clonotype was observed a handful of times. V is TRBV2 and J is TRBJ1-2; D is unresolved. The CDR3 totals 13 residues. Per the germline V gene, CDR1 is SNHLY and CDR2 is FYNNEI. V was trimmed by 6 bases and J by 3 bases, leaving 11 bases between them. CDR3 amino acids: CASREDGDYGYTF. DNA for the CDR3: TGTGCCAGCAGGGAGGACGGGGACTATGGCTACACCTTC. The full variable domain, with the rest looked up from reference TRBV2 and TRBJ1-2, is EPEVTQTPSHQVTQMGQEVILRCVPISNHLYFYWYRQILGQKVEFLVSFYNNEISEKSEIFDDQFSVERPDGSNFTLKIRSTKLEDSAMYFCASREDGDYGYTFGSGTRLTVV.

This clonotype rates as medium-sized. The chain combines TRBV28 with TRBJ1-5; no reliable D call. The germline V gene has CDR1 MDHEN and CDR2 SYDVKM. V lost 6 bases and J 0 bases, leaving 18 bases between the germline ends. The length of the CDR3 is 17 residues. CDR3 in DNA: TGTGCCAGCAGCCGCAGGAAGGGCCCTTATAGCAATCAGCCCCAGCATTTT. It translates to CASSRRKGPYSNQPQHF.

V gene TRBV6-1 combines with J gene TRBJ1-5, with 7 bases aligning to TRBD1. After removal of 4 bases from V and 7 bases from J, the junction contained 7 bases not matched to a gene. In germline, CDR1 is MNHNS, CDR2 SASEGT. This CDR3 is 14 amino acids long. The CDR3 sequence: CASSVQTGEQPQHF. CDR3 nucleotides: TGTGCCAGCAGTGTTCAAACAGGGGAACAGCCCCAGCATTTT.

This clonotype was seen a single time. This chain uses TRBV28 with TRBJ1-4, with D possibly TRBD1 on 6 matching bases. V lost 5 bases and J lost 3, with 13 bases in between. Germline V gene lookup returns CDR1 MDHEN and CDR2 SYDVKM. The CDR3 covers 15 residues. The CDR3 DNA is TGTGCCAGCAGTCTGGGGGGCTTGGCTAATGAAAAACTGTTTTTT. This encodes CASSLGGLANEKLFF.

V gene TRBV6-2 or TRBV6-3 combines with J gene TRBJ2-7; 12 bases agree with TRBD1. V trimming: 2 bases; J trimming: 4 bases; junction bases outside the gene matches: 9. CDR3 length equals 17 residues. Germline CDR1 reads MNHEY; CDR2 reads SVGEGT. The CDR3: CASSYQAGTGGDYEQYF. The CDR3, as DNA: TGTGCCAGCAGTTACCAAGCCGGGACAGGGGGCGATTACGAGCAGTACTTC.